This T cell receptor beta chain appears in the sequencing data of a study of OX40 agonist ivuxolimab in advanced cancers. Libraries were prepared by immunoSEQ multiplex PCR; TCRdb keeps only in-frame clonotypes and omits some of them. The profile shows around 95,000 clones, approximately 89% of them singletons. The CDR3 runs to 16 residues. The trim removed 4 bases at V and 4 bases at J, leaving 11 bases unmatched. CDR1 and CDR2 (germline): SGHTA, FQGNSA. The chain has TRBV7-2 and TRBJ2-3, with 7 bases aligning to TRBD2. The sequence came from an adult with an advanced solid tumor such as melanoma, head and neck, liver or kidney cancer. The sample here was CD4+ or CD8+ T cells sorted from blood, taken in a trial of the OX40 agonist ivuxolimab. This CDR3 reads CASSSPGLGIADTQYF. The CDR3 DNA reads TGTGCCAGCAGCTCCCCCGGACTAGGGATCGCAGATACGCAGTATTTT.